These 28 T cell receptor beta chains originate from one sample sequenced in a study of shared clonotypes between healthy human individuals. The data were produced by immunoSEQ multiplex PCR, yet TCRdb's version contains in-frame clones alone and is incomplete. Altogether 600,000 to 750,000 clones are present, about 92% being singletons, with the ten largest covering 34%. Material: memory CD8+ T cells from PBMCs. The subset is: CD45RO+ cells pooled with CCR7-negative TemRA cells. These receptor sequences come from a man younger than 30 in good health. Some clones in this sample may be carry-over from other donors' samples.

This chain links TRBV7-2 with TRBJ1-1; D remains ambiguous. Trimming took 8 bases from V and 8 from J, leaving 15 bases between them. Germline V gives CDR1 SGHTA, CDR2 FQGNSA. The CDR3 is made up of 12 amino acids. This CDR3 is CASSDSTPEAFF. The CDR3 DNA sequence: TGTGCCAGCTCCGATTCGACCCCAGAAGCTTTCTTT.

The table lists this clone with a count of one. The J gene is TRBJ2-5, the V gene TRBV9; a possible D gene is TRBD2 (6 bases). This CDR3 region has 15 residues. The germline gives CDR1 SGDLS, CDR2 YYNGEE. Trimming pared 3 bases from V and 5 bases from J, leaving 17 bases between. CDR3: CASSARDSPWETQYF. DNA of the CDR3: TGTGCCAGCAGCGCTCGGGACTCCCCGTGGGAGACCCAGTACTTC.

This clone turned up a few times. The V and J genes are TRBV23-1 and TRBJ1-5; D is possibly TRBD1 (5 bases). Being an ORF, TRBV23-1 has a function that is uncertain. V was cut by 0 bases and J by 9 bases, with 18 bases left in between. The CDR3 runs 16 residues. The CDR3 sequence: CASSQSGVRVERPQHF. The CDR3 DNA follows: TGCGCCAGCAGTCAATCGGGAGTCAGGGTGGAGAGGCCCCAGCATTTT.

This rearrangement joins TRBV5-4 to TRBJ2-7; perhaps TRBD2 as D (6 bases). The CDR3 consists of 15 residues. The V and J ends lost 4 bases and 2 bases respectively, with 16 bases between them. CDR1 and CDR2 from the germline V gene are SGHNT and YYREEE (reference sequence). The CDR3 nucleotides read TGTGCCAGCAGCCAAGATCGGGGCGGGGCCTACGAGCAGTACTTC. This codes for CASSQDRGGAYEQYF.

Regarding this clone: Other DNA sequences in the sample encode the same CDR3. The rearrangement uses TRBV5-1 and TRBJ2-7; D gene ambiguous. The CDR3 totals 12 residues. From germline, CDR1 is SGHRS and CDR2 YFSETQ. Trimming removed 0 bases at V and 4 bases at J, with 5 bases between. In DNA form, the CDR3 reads TGCGCCAGCAGCTTGGGTGGATACGAGCAGTACTTC. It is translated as CASSLGGYEQYF.

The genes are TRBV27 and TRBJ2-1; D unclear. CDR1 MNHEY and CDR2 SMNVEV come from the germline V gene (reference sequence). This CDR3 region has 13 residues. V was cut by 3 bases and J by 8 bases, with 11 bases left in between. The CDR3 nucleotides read TGTGCCAGCAGTTTTGGCTTGGGGTATGAGCAGTTCTTC. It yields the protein CASSFGLGYEQFF.

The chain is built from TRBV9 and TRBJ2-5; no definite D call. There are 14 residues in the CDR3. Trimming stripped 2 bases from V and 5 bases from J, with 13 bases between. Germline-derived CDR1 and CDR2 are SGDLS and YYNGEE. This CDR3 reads CASSVNLGWETQYF. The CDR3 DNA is TGTGCCAGCAGCGTGAATCTGGGTTGGGAGACCCAGTACTTC.

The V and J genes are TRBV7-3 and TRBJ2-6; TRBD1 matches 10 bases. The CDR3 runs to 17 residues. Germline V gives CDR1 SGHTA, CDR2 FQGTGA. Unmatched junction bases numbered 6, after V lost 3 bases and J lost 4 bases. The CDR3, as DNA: TGTGCCAGCAGCTTCGGGACAGGGGTCAGCGGGGCCAACGTCCTGACTTTC. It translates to CASSFGTGVSGANVLTF.

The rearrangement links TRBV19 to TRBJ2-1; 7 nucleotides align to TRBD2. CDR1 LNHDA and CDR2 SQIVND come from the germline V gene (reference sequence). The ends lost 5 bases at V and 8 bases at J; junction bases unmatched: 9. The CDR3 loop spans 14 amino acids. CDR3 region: CASSPREPVYEQFF. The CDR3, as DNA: TGTGCCAGTAGTCCGCGGGAGCCGGTGTATGAGCAGTTCTTC. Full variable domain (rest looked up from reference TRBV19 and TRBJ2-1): DGGITQSPKYLFRKEGQNVTLSCEQNLNHDAMYWYRQDPGQGLRLIYYSQIVNDFQKGDIAEGYSVSREKKESFPLTVTSAQKNPTAFYLCASSPREPVYEQFFGPGTRLTVL.

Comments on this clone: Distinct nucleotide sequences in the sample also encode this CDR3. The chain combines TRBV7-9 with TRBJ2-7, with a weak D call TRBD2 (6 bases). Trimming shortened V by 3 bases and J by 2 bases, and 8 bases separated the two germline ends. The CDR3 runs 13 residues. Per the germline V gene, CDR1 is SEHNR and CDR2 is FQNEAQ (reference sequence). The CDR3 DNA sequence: TGTGCCAGCAGCTTCGGGGGAGCCTACGAGCAGTACTTC. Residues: CASSFGGAYEQYF.

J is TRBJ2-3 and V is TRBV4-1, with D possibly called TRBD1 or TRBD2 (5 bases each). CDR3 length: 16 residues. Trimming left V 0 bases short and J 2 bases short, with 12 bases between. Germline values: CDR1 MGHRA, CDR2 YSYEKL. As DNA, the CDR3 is TGCGCCAGCAGCCAAGATGGGACGCAAGTCACAGATACGCAGTATTTT. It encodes CASSQDGTQVTDTQYF.

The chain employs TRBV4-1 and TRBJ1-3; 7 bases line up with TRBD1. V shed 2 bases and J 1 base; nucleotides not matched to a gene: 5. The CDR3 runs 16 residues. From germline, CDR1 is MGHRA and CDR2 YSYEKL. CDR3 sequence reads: CASSQTQGISGNTIYF. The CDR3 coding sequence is TGCGCCAGCAGCCAAACACAGGGGATATCTGGAAACACCATATATTTT.

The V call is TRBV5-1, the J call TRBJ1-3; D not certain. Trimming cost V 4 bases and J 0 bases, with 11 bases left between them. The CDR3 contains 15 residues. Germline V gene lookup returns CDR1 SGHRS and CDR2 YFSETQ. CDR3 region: CASSPDVVSGNTIYF. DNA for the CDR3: TGCGCCAGCAGCCCCGACGTGGTCTCTGGAAACACCATATATTTT.

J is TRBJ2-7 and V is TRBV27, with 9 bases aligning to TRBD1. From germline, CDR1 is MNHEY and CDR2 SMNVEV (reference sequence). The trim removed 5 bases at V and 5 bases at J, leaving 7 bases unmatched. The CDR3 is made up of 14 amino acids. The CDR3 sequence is CASSPEDRGHEQYF. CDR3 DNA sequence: TGTGCCAGCAGTCCAGAGGACAGGGGTCACGAGCAGTACTTC.

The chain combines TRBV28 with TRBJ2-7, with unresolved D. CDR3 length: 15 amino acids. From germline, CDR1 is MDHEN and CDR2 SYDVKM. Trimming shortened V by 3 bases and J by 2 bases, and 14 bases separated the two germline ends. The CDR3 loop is CASSLVLSGPYEQYF. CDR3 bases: TGTGCCAGCAGTTTGGTACTTAGTGGTCCCTACGAGCAGTACTTC.

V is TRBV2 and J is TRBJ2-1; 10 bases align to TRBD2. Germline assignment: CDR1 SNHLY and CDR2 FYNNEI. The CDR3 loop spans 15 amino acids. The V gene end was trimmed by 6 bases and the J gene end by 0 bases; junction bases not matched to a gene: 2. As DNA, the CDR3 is TGTGCCAGCAGGATAGCGGGAGGCTCCTACAATGAGCAGTTCTTC. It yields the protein CASRIAGGSYNEQFF. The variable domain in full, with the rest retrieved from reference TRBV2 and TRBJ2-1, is EPEVTQTPSHQVTQMGQEVILRCVPISNHLYFYWYRQILGQKVEFLVSFYNNEISEKSEIFDDQFSVERPDGSNFTLKIRSTKLEDSAMYFCASRIAGGSYNEQFFGPGTRLTVL.

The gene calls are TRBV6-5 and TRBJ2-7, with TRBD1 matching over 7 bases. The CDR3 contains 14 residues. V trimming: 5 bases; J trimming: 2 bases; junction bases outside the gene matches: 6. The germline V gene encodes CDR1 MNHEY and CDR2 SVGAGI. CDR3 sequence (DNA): TGTGCCAGCAGTAACCGGGACAGCCCCTACGAGCAGTACTTC. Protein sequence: CASSNRDSPYEQYF.

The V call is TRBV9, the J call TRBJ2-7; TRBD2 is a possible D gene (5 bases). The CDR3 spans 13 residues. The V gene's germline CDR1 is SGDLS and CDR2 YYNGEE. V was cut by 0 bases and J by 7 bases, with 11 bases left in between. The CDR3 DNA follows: TGTGCCAGCAGCGTAGCTACGGGATGGGAGCAGTACTTC. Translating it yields CASSVATGWEQYF. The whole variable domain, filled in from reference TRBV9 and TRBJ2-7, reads DSGVTQTPKHLITATGQRVTLRCSPRSGDLSVYWYQQSLDQGLQFLIQYYNGEERAKGNILERFSAQQFPDLHSELNLSSLELGDSALYFCASSVATGWEQYFGPGTRLTVT.

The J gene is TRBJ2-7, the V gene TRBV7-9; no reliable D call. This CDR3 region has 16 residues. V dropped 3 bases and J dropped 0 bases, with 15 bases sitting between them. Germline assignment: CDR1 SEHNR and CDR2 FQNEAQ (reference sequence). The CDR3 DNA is TGTGCCAGCAGCTTCGTCGGACGGACGAGCTCCTACGAGCAGTACTTC. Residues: CASSFVGRTSSYEQYF.

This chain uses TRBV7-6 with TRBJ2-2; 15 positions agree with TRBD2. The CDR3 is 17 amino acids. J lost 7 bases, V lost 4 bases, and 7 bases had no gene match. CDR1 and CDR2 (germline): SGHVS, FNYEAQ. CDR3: CASSWGLAGGLDGELFF. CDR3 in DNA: TGTGCCAGCAGCTGGGGACTAGCGGGAGGATTGGACGGGGAGCTGTTTTTT. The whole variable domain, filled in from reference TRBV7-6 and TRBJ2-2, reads GAGVSQSPRYKVTKRGQDVALRCDPISGHVSLYWYRQALGQGPEFLTYFNYEAQQDKSGLPNDRFSAERPEGSISTLTIQRTEQRDSAMYRCASSWGLAGGLDGELFFGEGSRLTVL.

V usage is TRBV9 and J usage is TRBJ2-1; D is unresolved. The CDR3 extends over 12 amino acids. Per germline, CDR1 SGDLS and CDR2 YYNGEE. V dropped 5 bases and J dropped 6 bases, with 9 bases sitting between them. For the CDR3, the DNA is TGTGCCAGCAGAGGTTCTACCAATGAGCAGTTCTTC. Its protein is CASRGSTNEQFF.

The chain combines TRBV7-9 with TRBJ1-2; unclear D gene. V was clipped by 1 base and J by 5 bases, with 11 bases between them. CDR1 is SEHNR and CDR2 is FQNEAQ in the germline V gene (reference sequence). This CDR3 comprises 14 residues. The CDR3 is CASSLGGPGYGYTF. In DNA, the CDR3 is TGTGCCAGCAGCTTAGGAGGGCCTGGTTATGGCTACACCTTC.

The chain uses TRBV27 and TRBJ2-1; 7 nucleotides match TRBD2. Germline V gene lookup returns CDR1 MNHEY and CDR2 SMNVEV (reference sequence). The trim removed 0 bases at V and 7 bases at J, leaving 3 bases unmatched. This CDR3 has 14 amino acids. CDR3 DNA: TGTGCCAGCAGTTTATCGATGGGGGGGAATGAGCAGTTCTTC. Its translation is CASSLSMGGNEQFF.

CDR3 sequence: CASSIGTSKYTQYF. The CDR3 region has the DNA TGTGCCAGCAGTATAGGGACTAGCAAATATACGCAGTATTTT. The rearrangement links TRBV6-5 to TRBJ2-3; 9 bases agree with TRBD2. CDR1 is MNHEY and CDR2 is SVGAGI in the germline V gene. The CDR3 covers 14 residues. The V gene end was trimmed by 5 bases and the J gene end by 7 bases; junction bases not matched to a gene: 7.

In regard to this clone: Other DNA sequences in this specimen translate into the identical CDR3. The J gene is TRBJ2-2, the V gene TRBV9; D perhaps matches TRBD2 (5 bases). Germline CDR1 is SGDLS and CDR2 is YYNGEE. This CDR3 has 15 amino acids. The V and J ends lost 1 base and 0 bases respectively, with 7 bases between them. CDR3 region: CASSVPGTNTGELFF. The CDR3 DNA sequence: TGTGCCAGCAGCGTACCGGGGACGAACACCGGGGAGCTGTTTTTT.

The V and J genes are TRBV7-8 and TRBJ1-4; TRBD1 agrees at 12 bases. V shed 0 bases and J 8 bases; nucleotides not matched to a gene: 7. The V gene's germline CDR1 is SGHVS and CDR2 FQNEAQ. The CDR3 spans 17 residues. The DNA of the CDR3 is TGTGCCAGCAGCTTAGCCATTTTGGGACAGGGGGCGGAAAAACTGTTTTTT. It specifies CASSLAILGQGAEKLFF.

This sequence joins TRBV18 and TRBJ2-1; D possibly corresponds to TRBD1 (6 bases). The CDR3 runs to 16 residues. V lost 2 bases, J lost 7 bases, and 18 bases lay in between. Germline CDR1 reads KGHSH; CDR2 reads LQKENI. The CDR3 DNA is TGTGCCAGCTCACCATTAGGCAGAAGGGGGACAAATGAGCAGTTCTTC. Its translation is CASSPLGRRGTNEQFF.

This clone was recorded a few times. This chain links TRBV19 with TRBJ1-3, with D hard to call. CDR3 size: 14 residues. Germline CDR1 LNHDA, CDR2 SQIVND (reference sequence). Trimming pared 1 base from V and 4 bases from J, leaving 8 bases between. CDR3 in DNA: TGTGCCAGTAGTATAGGGACGGACGGAAACACCATATATTTT. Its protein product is CASSIGTDGNTIYF. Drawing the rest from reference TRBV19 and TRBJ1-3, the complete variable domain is DGGITQSPKYLFRKEGQNVTLSCEQNLNHDAMYWYRQDPGQGLRLIYYSQIVNDFQKGDIAEGYSVSREKKESFPLTVTSAQKNPTAFYLCASSIGTDGNTIYFGEGSWLTVV.